Below are 6 T cell receptor beta chains sequenced from a single sample in a study of T cells in Graves' hyperthyroidism and ophthalmopathy. Amplification of TCR beta CDR3 regions used RNA as the template. First-round RT-PCR targeting the TCR CDR3 was performed with the HTBI primer set. TCRdb recomputed calls from the multiplex PCR reads with MiXCR, one row per CDR3 protein. The sample yields 250,000 to 400,000 distinct CDR3 sequences, approximately 14% seen once. The sample taken for sequencing was blood. These receptors originate from a woman aged 40-49 years with Graves' ophthalmopathy.

This clonotype has a count of ten or more. The chain is built from TRBV7-9 and TRBJ2-2; D remains unclear. Germline V CDR1 and CDR2: SEHNR, FQNEAQ (reference sequence). Trimming cost V 4 bases and J 6 bases, with 24 bases left between them. This CDR3 contains 18 residues. The CDR3 protein is CASSSSVLPLGLAGELFF. The CDR3, as DNA: TGTGCCAGCAGCTCATCGGTCCTGCCTTTGGGCTTGGCCGGGGAGCTGTTTTTT.

This clonotype was found many times. This rearrangement joins TRBV2 to TRBJ1-2; 8 nucleotides align to TRBD1. CDR1 and CDR2 from the germline V gene are SNHLY and FYNNEI. With V trimmed by 5 bases and J by 0 bases, 14 bases remained unmatched. The CDR3 is 18 residues long. CDR3 amino acids: CASSTNINNRGANYGYTF. CDR3 nucleotides: TGTGCCAGCAGTACGAATATAAACAACAGGGGGGCTAACTATGGCTACACCTTC. Full variable domain (remainder filled in from reference TRBV2 and TRBJ1-2): EPEVTQTPSHQVTQMGQEVILRCVPISNHLYFYWYRQILGQKVEFLVSFYNNEISEKSEIFDDQFSVERPDGSNFTLKIRSTKLEDSAMYFCASSTNINNRGANYGYTFGSGTRLTVV.

V and J are TRBV29-1 and TRBJ1-2, with 7 bases matching TRBD1. The V gene end was trimmed by 0 bases and the J gene end by 7 bases; junction bases not matched to a gene: 8. The germline gives CDR1 SQVTM, CDR2 ANQGSEA. The CDR3 is 14 residues long. The CDR3 nucleotides read TGCAGCGTTGAAGATCGAACAGGGGAGGGTGGCTACACCTTC. It codes for CSVEDRTGEGGYTF.

The rearrangement joins TRBV20-1 to TRBJ1-1; perhaps TRBD1 as D (5 bases). This CDR3 contains 12 residues. V lost 8 bases and J 11 bases, leaving 21 bases between the germline ends. The germline CDR1 and CDR2 sequences are DFQATT and SNEGSKA (reference sequence). The CDR3 loop reads CSPQGGEERAFF. As DNA, the CDR3 is TGCAGTCCCCAGGGAGGAGAGGAGCGGGCTTTCTTT.

Remarks on this clonotype: Sequence at one end of the junction differs from germline and may be a read error. This rearrangement joins TRBV18 to TRBJ2-7, with no clear D. This CDR3 comprises 12 residues. Germline lookup yields CDR1 KGHSH and CDR2 LQKENI. The CDR3 loop is CASPPTSYEQYF. In DNA, the CDR3 is TGTGCCAGCCCACCTACATCCTACGAGCAGTACTTC. The full variable domain, completed using reference TRBV18 and TRBJ2-7, is NAGVMQNPRHLVRRRGQEARLRCSPMKGHSHVYWYRQLPEEGLKFMVYLQKENIIDESGMPKERFSAEFPKEGPSILRIQQVVRGDSAAYFCASPPTSYEQYFGPGTRLTVT.

This clonotype was recorded many times. The chain recombines TRBV3-1 with TRBJ1-1; perhaps TRBD1 as D (5 bases). V was clipped by 4 bases and J by 1 base, with 13 bases between them. Germline V gene sequence: CDR1 LGHDT, CDR2 YNNKEL (reference sequence). CDR3 length equals 15 residues. The CDR3 nucleotides read TGTGCCAGCAGCCCCCTGGCAGGGTGGAACACTGAAGCTTTCTTT. This gives the protein CASSPLAGWNTEAFF.